This TCR beta chain was recorded in a study of blood T cell repertoires in COVID-19 (dated by TCRdb to the early 2020s). Context from the whole study: Samples covering the acute and convalescent phases of COVID-19 were provided by collaborators in the United States, Italy and Spain. The material from the prospective study consisted of cDNA or gDNA derived from T cells, B-cell-depleted T cells, or PBMCs. The dataset comprised deeply sampled blood TCRbeta repertoires from subjects exposed to, actively infected with, or recovered from COVID-19. The repertoires were made available in a free public database intended to serve as a resource for research on the immune response to SARS-CoV-2. The samples were drawn from two sources: the first 160 participants of the ongoing ImmuneRACE study, and 1,254 subjects contributed by 6 global collaborators. The sample metadata nearly always contained a de-identified subject ID, COVID-19 status, age in years and sex. Where available, HLA class I and class II types were obtained from metadata supplied by the sample provider rather than from assay-based typing.

Inclusive of the bounding cysteine and phenylalanine, the CDR3 is 13 residues long. The CDR3 DNA has 39 bases and is translated from base 1. V is pruned by 2 bases and J by 12 bases, leaving 7 bases of the junction without a gene match. CDR1 and CDR2, looked up from the germline V gene, are SGHDN and FVKESK. Whole blood was collected in K2EDTA tubes by collaborating institutions according to the institutions' own protocols. For TCRbeta analysis, collaborator samples were shipped as frozen whole blood, as isolated PBMCs, or as DNA extracted from either sample type. A note on this clone: No antigen is known for it. No much larger clone exists at a distance of one base, and base qualities are not known.

TCRbeta CDR3 regions were amplified from genomic DNA by means of the immunoSEQ Assay, a bias-controlled multiplex PCR. For the original study's pipeline: Nucleated cell counts per sample were estimated from amplification of reference gene primers within the assay. To quantify the absolute abundance of each unique TCRbeta CDR3 rearrangement, sequence reads were collapsed and filtered. For each sample, productive Simpson clonality was calculated as the square root of Simpson's diversity index across productive rearrangements. TCRdb stores this immuneACCESS table with in-frame sequences only. Part of the clones is absent; in the studies checked, under half of the shortfall reflects unresolved V genes, and no reason is known for the rest. V and J calls and clone size are copied from that table; D and trimming were computed from the DNA. For this sample there are about 94,000 clones; roughly four fifths appear just once. Around 6.9% of the sample goes to the ten largest clones.

What the research found in general, with its limitations: Clinical and demographic metadata were provided uncurated, with the amount varying by source and participant.

The sequence is built from TRBV14 and TRBJ2-1; TRBD1 fits 7 bases in the junction. This sequence was found in a man in his fifties or sixties with acute or convalescent COVID-19. The material sequenced was peripheral blood. The DNA reads as follows: TGTGCCAGCAGCCAAATTACAGGGGAAGGGCAGTTCTTC. Translation gives CASSQITGEGQFF.